The 8 T cell receptor beta chains reported below all come from one sample, sequenced in a study of blood T cell repertoires in COVID-19. The table came from immunoSEQ multiplex PCR; TCRdb's copy has only in-frame clones and leaves some out. The data contain 450,000 to 500,000 clones, over 75% of them singletons. Material for sequencing was peripheral blood. Receptors originate from a human donor in a cohort sampled during active COVID-19.

The J gene is TRBJ1-6, the V gene TRBV3-1 (or the pseudogene TRBV3-2); 8 nucleotides match TRBD1. Germline CDR1 is LGHDT and CDR2 is YNNKEL (reference sequence). This CDR3 comprises 23 residues. The V gene end was trimmed by 4 bases and the J gene end by 1 base; junction bases not matched to a gene: 24. In DNA form, the CDR3 reads TGTGCCAGCAGCCCAAAAGGGGGTGCTGACAGGGGAATTTTTGTATCCTATAATTCACCCCTCCACTTT. This encodes CASSPKGGADRGIFVSYNSPLHF.

The rearrangement links TRBV11-3 to TRBJ2-1; 11 positions agree with TRBD2. V shed 3 bases, J shed 11 bases, and the junction held 6 bases outside the gene matches. CDR3 length: 14 amino acids. Germline CDR1 and CDR2: SGHNT and YENEEA. CDR3 DNA: TGTGCCAGCAGCTTGTCTAGCGGGAGGCCACAGCAGTTCTTC. Protein sequence: CASSLSSGRPQQFF. Combining the CDR3 with reference TRBV11-3 and TRBJ2-1 gives the whole variable domain EAGVVQSPRYKIIEKKQPVAFWCNPISGHNTLYWYLQNLGQGPELLIRYENEEAVDDSQLPKDRFSAERLKGVDSTLKIQPAELGDSAVYLCASSLSSGRPQQFFGPGTRLTVL.

This clone was seen a handful of times. The rearrangement uses TRBV12-3 or TRBV12-4 and TRBJ2-2, with TRBD1 matching over 7 bases. The CDR3 runs to 12 residues. J was trimmed by 6 bases and V by 6 bases; bases with no gene match: 1. CDR3 DNA sequence: TGTGCCAGCAGACAGGGGCCCGGGGAGCTGTTTTTT. Its protein product is CASRQGPGELFF.

The chain is built from TRBV28 and TRBJ1-6; 7 bases map to TRBD1. Per germline, CDR1 MDHEN and CDR2 SYDVKM. The trim removed 4 bases at V and 10 bases at J, leaving 16 bases unmatched. The CDR3 sequence is 17 residues long. CDR3 sequence (DNA): TGTGCCAGCAGTTCACTGTCCCCGGGACAGAGGGCCTCACCCCTCCACTTT. As protein: CASSSLSPGQRASPLHF.

The gene calls are TRBV28 and TRBJ1-4, with 7 positions matching TRBD1. This CDR3 has 12 amino acids. The germline gives CDR1 MDHEN, CDR2 SYDVKM. V dropped 4 bases and J dropped 13; count of bases not matched to a gene: 6. The CDR3 here is CASSSRRGRLFF. The CDR3 region has the DNA TGTGCCAGCAGTTCTAGGAGGGGGCGACTGTTTTTT.

CDR3 sequence reads: CASSLPRQGAYGYTF. DNA of the CDR3: TGTGCCAGCAGTTTACCGCGACAGGGAGCCTATGGCTACACCTTC. This rearrangement joins TRBV28 to TRBJ1-2; TRBD1 matches 7 bases. From germline, CDR1 is MDHEN and CDR2 SYDVKM. This CDR3 has 15 amino acids. V shed 2 bases, J shed 4 bases, and the junction held 7 bases outside the gene matches.

The rearrangement links TRBV7-9 to TRBJ1-6, with D uncertain. V was trimmed by 5 bases and J by 8 bases, leaving 16 bases between them. The CDR3 loop spans 15 amino acids. Germline lookup yields CDR1 SEHNR and CDR2 FQNEAQ (reference sequence). Here the CDR3 DNA reads TGTGCCAGCAGCCTAGGGAGGTTTGGACATTCACCCCTCCACTTT. It encodes CASSLGRFGHSPLHF.

The sample holds one count of this clone. This chain joins TRBV7-3 and TRBJ2-3, with no clear D. Germline V gene data show CDR1 as SGHTA and CDR2 as FQGTGA. Trimming took 5 bases from V and 0 from J, leaving 9 bases between them. CDR3 length equals 14 residues. Here the CDR3 reads CASSRQFSTDTQYF. CDR3 DNA: TGTGCCAGCAGCCGCCAGTTCAGCACAGATACGCAGTATTTT.